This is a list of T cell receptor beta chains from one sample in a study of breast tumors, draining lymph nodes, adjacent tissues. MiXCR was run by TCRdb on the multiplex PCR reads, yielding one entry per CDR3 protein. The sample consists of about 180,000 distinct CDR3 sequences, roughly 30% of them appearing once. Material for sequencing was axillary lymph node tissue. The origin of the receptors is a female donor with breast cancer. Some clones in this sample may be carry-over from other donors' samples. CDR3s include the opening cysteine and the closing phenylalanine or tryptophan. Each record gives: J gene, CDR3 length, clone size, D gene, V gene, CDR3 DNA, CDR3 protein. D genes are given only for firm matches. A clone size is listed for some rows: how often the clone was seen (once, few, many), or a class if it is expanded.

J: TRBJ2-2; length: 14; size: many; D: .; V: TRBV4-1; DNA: TGCGCCAGCAGCCGTGGCAGGGGAACCGGGGAGCTGTTTTTT; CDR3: CASSRGRGTGELFF
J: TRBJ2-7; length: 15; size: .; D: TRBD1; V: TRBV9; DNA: TGTGCCAGCAGCGCGGGGGGACAGGGCCGCTACGAGCAGTACTTC; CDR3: CASSAGGQGRYEQYF
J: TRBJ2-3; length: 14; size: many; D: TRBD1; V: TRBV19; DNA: TGTGCCAGTAGTTCGGGACAGGGGTATGATACGCAGTATTTT; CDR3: CASSSGQGYDTQYF
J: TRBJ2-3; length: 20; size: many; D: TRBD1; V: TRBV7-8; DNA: TGTGCCAGCAGCTTAGAGGCCCCCGTTCCGGGACAGTCTAGCACAGATACGCAGTATTTT; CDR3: CASSLEAPVPGQSSTDTQYF
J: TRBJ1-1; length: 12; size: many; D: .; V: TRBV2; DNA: TGTGCCAGCAGTGACGGGGGTACTGAAGCTTTCTTT; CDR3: CASSDGGTEAFF
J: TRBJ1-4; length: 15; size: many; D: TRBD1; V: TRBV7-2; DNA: TGTGCCAGCAGCTTAGAAACAGGGGATAATGAAAAACTGTTTTTT; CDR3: CASSLETGDNEKLFF
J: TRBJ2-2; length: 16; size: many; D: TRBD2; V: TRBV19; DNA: TGTGCCAGTAGTATTAGCGGGGGGGCCTTAAGCGGGGAGCTGTTTTTT; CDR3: CASSISGGALSGELFF
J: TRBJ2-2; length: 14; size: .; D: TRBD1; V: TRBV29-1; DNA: TGCAGCGCTGGACAGGGGTACAACACCGGGGAGCTGTTTTTT; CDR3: CSAGQGYNTGELFF
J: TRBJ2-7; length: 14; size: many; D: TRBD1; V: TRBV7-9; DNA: TGTGCCAGCACCCTTTGGGACAGGGGTTACGAGCAGTACTTC; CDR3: CASTLWDRGYEQYF
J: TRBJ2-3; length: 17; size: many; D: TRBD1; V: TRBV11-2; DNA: TGTGCCAGCAGCTTAGGGGGGACAGGGGGCGGCACAGATACGCAGTATTTT; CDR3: CASSLGGTGGGTDTQYF
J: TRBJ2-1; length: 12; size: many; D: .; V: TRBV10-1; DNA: TGCGCCAGCCGGGGACCAAACAATGAGCAGTTCTTC; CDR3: CASRGPNNEQFF
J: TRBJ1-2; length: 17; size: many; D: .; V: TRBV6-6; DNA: TGTGCCAGCAGTTACCTGAACGGAGGGAGACTCAACTATGGCTACACCTTC; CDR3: CASSYLNGGRLNYGYTF
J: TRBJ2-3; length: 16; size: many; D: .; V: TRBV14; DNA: TGTGCCAGCAGCCCTCGGGACCACTCATACACAGATACGCAGTATTTT; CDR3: CASSPRDHSYTDTQYF
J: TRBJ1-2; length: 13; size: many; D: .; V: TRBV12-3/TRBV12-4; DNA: TGTGCCAGCAGAAGTCAGGACACCTATGGCTACACCTTC; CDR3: CASRSQDTYGYTF
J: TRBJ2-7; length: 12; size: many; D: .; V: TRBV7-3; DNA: TGTGCCAGCAGCCGAGACGGCTACGAGCAGTACTTC; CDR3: CASSRDGYEQYF
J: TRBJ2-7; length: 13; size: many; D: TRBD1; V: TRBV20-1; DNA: TGCAGTGCTTCGGACAGGGCAACCTACGAGCAGTACTTC; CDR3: CSASDRATYEQYF
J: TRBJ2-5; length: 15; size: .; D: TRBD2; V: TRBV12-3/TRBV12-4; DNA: TGTGCCAGCAGTTTGACTAGCGGGAGGGAGGAGACCCAGTACTTC; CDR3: CASSLTSGREETQYF
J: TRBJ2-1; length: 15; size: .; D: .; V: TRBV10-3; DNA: TGTGCCATCAGTGGTTACACCTCGTCCTACAATGAGCAGTTCTTC; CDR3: CAISGYTSSYNEQFF
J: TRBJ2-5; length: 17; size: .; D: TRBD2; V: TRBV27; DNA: TGTGCCAGCAGTACATTGGGACTAGCGGGAGAGTCGGAGACCCAGTACTTC; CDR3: CASSTLGLAGESETQYF
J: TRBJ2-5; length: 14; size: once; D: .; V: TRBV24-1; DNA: TGTGCCAGCACCTCCCCGGAGGGGATCGGGACCCAGTACTTC; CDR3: CASTSPEGIGTQYF
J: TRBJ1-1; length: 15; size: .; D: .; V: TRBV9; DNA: TGTGCCAGCAGCGTAGACGGGGGGGACTTCACTGAAGCTTTCTTT; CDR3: CASSVDGGDFTEAFF
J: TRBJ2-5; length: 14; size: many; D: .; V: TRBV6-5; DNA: TGTGCCAGCAGTTACTCATCAGGAGGAGAGACCCAGTACTTC; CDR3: CASSYSSGGETQYF
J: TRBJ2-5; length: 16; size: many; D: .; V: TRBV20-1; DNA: TGCAGTGCTAGTACCCGAGGGACCACGGCTTTCGAGACCCAGTACTTC; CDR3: CSASTRGTTAFETQYF
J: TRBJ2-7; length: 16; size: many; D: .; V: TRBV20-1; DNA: TGCAGTGCTAGCCCGCTGCGGGGCGCAATATCTCGAGAGCAGTACTTC; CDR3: CSASPLRGAISREQYF
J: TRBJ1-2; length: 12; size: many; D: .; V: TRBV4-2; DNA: TGTGCCAGCAGGCCAGAGAACTATGGCTACACCTTC; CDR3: CASRPENYGYTF
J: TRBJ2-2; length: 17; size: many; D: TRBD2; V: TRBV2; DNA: TGTGCCAGCACCGAGGGACTAGCGGGGGGGCCGTCCGGGGAGCTGTTTTTT; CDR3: CASTEGLAGGPSGELFF
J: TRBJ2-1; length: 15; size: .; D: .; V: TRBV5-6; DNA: TGTGCCAGCAGCTTGGGCCGAAATCCCTACAATGAGCAGTTCTTC; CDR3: CASSLGRNPYNEQFF
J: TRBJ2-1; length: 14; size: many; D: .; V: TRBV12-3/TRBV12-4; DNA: TGTGCCAGCATTCAAGCTCCAAGGAACAATGAGCAGTTCTTC; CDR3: CASIQAPRNNEQFF
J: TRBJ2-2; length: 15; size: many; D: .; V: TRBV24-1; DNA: TGTGCCACATGCGATTTCCACGGGAACACCGGGGAGCTGTTTTTT; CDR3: CATCDFHGNTGELFF
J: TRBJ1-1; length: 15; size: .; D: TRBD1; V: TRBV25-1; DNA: TGTGCCAGCAGTGAAACGGAGGGACAGGGTGTCGTAGCTTTCTTT; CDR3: CASSETEGQGVVAFF
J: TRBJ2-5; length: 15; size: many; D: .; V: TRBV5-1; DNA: TGCGCCAGCAGCCAGTTGGGGGGTTACCAAGAGACCCAGTACTTC; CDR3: CASSQLGGYQETQYF
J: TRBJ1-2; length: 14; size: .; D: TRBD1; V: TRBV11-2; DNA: TGTGCCAACAGCTGGGGACAGGGACTGTATGGCTACACCTTC; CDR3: CANSWGQGLYGYTF